Below are 30 T cell receptor beta chains sequenced from a single sample in a study of blood T cell repertoires in COVID-19. Produced via immunoSEQ multiplex PCR; TCRdb's table is partial and in-frame only. The sample holds tens of thousands of clones, roughly 80% seen once. Specimen: peripheral blood. These TCRs come from a human donor in a cohort sampled during active COVID-19.

The V call is TRBV5-1, the J call TRBJ2-1; TRBD1 matches 9 bases. Trimming at V came to 0 bases and at J to 8 bases, leaving 9 bases not matched to a gene. Germline CDR1 and CDR2: SGHRS and YFSETQ. The CDR3 spans 16 residues. The CDR3 coding sequence is TGCGCCAGCAGCTTGGCCTTGGGACAGGGTCGCGATGAGCAGTTCTTC. Its protein is CASSLALGQGRDEQFF.

The sample holds many counts of this clone. CDR3 sequence reads: CASSLPEGSPAYGYTF. The CDR3 DNA follows: TGTGCCAGCAGCTTACCAGAGGGCAGCCCTGCCTATGGCTACACCTTC. The rearrangement links TRBV7-9 to TRBJ1-2; D is unresolved. The CDR3 has 16 residues. CDR1 and CDR2 (germline): SEHNR, FQNEAQ (reference sequence). Trimming pared 2 bases from V and 4 bases from J, leaving 17 bases between.

The chain links TRBV2 to TRBJ2-1; TRBD2 matches 9 bases. J lost 8 bases, V lost 6 bases, and 11 bases had no gene match. CDR3 length equals 15 residues. Germline-derived CDR1 and CDR2 are SNHLY and FYNNEI. In nucleotides, the CDR3 is TGTGCCAGCAGGGAGCGGGAGGTTCCGTCGCATGAGCAGTTCTTC. Translation: CASREREVPSHEQFF.

The chain recombines TRBV28 with TRBJ2-2; 16 bases align to TRBD2. J gave up 4 bases and V 4 bases, and 12 bases lay outside the gene matches. Germline V gene data show CDR1 as MDHEN and CDR2 as SYDVKM. This CDR3 is 20 amino acids long. CDR3 region: CASSYAGTSGRARVTGELFF. As DNA, the CDR3 is TGTGCCAGCAGTTATGCCGGGACTAGCGGGAGGGCCCGAGTCACCGGGGAGCTGTTTTTT.

The V gene is TRBV9, the J gene TRBJ2-1, with D unclear. The CDR3 consists of 14 residues. Germline CDR1 and CDR2: SGDLS and YYNGEE. With 4 bases removed from V and 5 bases from J, the gap between germline ends came to 13 bases. Here the CDR3 DNA reads TGTGCCAGCAGCACCGCGGTCAGAGACAATGAGCAGTTCTTC. Its translation is CASSTAVRDNEQFF. The variable domain in full, with the rest retrieved from reference TRBV9 and TRBJ2-1, is DSGVTQTPKHLITATGQRVTLRCSPRSGDLSVYWYQQSLDQGLQFLIQYYNGEERAKGNILERFSAQQFPDLHSELNLSSLELGDSALYFCASSTAVRDNEQFFGPGTRLTVL.

This clone occurred a few times. This chain uses TRBV6-4 with TRBJ2-1, with 8 bases identical to TRBD2. The CDR3 sequence is 14 residues long. The J segment lost 6 bases and the V segment lost 2 bases, leaving 3 bases of the junction unmatched. Germline V lookup: CDR1 MRHNA, CDR2 SNTAGT. CDR3 sequence: CASSDREGGNEQFF. The CDR3 coding sequence is TGTGCCAGCAGTGACCGGGAGGGTGGCAATGAGCAGTTCTTC.

V usage is TRBV3-1 (or the pseudogene TRBV3-2) and J usage is TRBJ1-1, with 11 nucleotides matching TRBD1. From germline, CDR1 is LGHDT and CDR2 YNNKEL (reference sequence). Trimming took 4 bases from V and 3 from J; bases not matched to a gene: 13. The CDR3 is made up of 18 amino acids. The CDR3 sequence: CASSPSWARDRGDTEAFF. DNA of the CDR3: TGTGCCAGCAGCCCCTCCTGGGCTCGGGACAGGGGGGACACTGAAGCTTTCTTT.

V and J are TRBV7-9 and TRBJ1-6, with D perhaps matching TRBD1 (5 bases). Germline V gene data show CDR1 as SEHNR and CDR2 as FQNEAQ (reference sequence). The ends were cut back, 5 bases at V and 7 bases at J, with 12 bases in the middle. The CDR3 is 14 amino acids. The CDR3 coding sequence is TGTGCCAGCAGCCCGACAGCGCCCAATTCACCCCTCCACTTT. It specifies CASSPTAPNSPLHF. The full variable domain, in which reference TRBV7-9 and TRBJ1-6 provide the parts outside the CDR3, is DTGVSQNPRHKITKRGQNVTFRCDPISEHNRLYWYRQTLGQGPEFLTYFQNEAQLEKSRLLSDRFSAERPKGSFSTLEIQRTEQGDSAMYLCASSPTAPNSPLHFGNGTRLTVT.

V usage is TRBV15 and J usage is TRBJ1-5; 8 bases align to TRBD1. V shed 4 bases, J shed 6 bases, and the junction held 5 bases outside the gene matches. The germline gives CDR1 LNHNV, CDR2 YYDKDF (reference sequence). The CDR3 sequence is 14 residues long. Here the CDR3 reads CATSTGGSGQPQHF. The CDR3 coding sequence is TGTGCCACCAGCACAGGGGGCTCGGGTCAGCCCCAGCATTTT.

The chain couples TRBV5-1 to TRBJ1-1, with 10 nucleotides matching TRBD1. The CDR3 is 15 residues long. J was trimmed by 1 base and V by 4 bases; bases with no gene match: 4. Germline V lookup: CDR1 SGHRS, CDR2 YFSETQ. CDR3: CASSPGTGENTEAFF. The CDR3 DNA reads as TGCGCCAGCAGCCCTGGGACAGGGGAGAACACTGAAGCTTTCTTT.

The chain has TRBV9 and TRBJ2-4, with a weak D call TRBD2 (6 bases). The CDR3 consists of 15 residues. Germline CDR1 SGDLS, CDR2 YYNGEE. V gave up 4 bases and J gave up 2 bases, with 13 bases separating them. The CDR3 loop is CASSPLAESKNIQYF. As DNA, the CDR3 is TGTGCCAGCAGCCCACTAGCTGAGTCCAAAAACATTCAGTACTTC.

The V gene is TRBV10-3, the J gene TRBJ2-3; 8 bases are a match to TRBD2. This CDR3 region has 15 residues. Germline values: CDR1 ENHRY, CDR2 SYGVKD. V lost 2 bases, J lost 5 bases, and 6 bases stayed unmatched. CDR3 loop: CAISEPGLERDTQYF. The CDR3, as DNA: TGTGCCATCAGTGAGCCGGGACTAGAAAGAGATACGCAGTATTTT.

This chain joins TRBV29-1 and TRBJ2-7; 9 bases fit TRBD1. The trim removed 1 base at V and 3 bases at J, leaving 16 bases unmatched. CDR3 length: 18 residues. Germline lookup yields CDR1 SQVTM and CDR2 ANQGSEA. CDR3 sequence reads: CSVEGTFNRDREVYEQYF. The CDR3 DNA follows: TGCAGCGTTGAAGGGACATTCAACCGGGACAGGGAAGTCTACGAGCAGTACTTC.

The J gene is TRBJ1-4, the V gene TRBV4-3; 12 bases match TRBD1. This CDR3 has 20 amino acids. The germline V gene encodes CDR1 LGHNA and CDR2 YSLEER. V gave up 0 bases and J gave up 3 bases; unmatched junction bases: 11. The CDR3 DNA reads as TGCGCCAGCAGCCAAGATTTGGACACGGGACAGGGGGCTGCTAATGAAAAACTGTTTTTT. Residues: CASSQDLDTGQGAANEKLFF.

The chain recombines TRBV28 with TRBJ2-5; D ambiguous. In germline, CDR1 is MDHEN, CDR2 SYDVKM. Between the trimmed V and J ends, which lost 3 bases and 4 bases, there was a span of 3 bases. This CDR3 has 11 amino acids. The CDR3 region is CASSFGETQYF. DNA for the CDR3: TGTGCCAGCAGTTTCGGAGAGACCCAGTACTTC.

In its sample, this clone was seen once. The chain is built from TRBV10-3 and TRBJ2-3, with D perhaps matching TRBD2 (5 bases). This CDR3 spans 13 amino acids. Trimming took off 9 bases at V and 2 bases at J, with 12 bases between the two ends. Germline CDR1 ENHRY, CDR2 SYGVKD. The CDR3: CAITPAATDTQYF. The CDR3 bases are TGTGCCATTACCCCAGCGGCCACAGATACGCAGTATTTT.

The rearrangement links TRBV7-8 to TRBJ2-5; D is perhaps TRBD1 (6 bases). This CDR3 comprises 15 residues. In germline, CDR1 is SGHVS, CDR2 FQNEAQ. The V end lost 1 base, the J end lost 1 base, and 10 bases lay between the germline ends. The chain's CDR3 is CASSLVGQGQETQYF. DNA for the CDR3: TGTGCCAGCAGCTTAGTGGGACAAGGCCAAGAGACCCAGTACTTC. Variable domain in full (rest from reference TRBV7-8 and TRBJ2-5): GAGVSQSPRYKVAKRGQDVALRCDPISGHVSLFWYQQALGQGPEFLTYFQNEAQLDKSGLPSDRFFAERPEGSVSTLKIQRTQQEDSAVYLCASSLVGQGQETQYFGPGTRLLVL.

The chain uses TRBV4-1 and TRBJ2-5, with TRBD1 as a possible D gene (6 bases). Per germline, CDR1 MGHRA and CDR2 YSYEKL. Trimming removed 3 bases at V and 4 bases at J, with 12 bases between. The CDR3 extends over 14 amino acids. CDR3 DNA sequence: TGCGCCAGCAGCCAGGGGGCGATAGGAGAGACCCAGTACTTC. Translated: CASSQGAIGETQYF.

This rearrangement joins TRBV15 to TRBJ2-1, with 9 positions matching TRBD2. The CDR3 contains 19 residues. Trimming took 1 base from V and 0 from J; bases not matched to a gene: 10. Per germline, CDR1 LNHNV and CDR2 YYDKDF (reference sequence). CDR3 region: CATSRASSGSPSSYNEQFF. CDR3 in DNA: TGTGCCACCAGCAGAGCGAGTAGCGGGAGCCCTAGCTCCTACAATGAGCAGTTCTTC.

This sequence joins TRBV6-5 and TRBJ2-3, with 13 bases matching TRBD2. The CDR3 is 15 residues long. Germline-derived CDR1 and CDR2 are MNHEY and SVGAGI. V lost 6 bases and J lost 4; bases outside the gene matches: 4. CDR3 in amino acids: CASSIGTSGADTQYF. In DNA form, the CDR3 reads TGTGCCAGCAGCATAGGGACTAGCGGGGCAGATACGCAGTATTTT.

The J gene is TRBJ2-1, the V gene TRBV19, with 15 bases fitting TRBD2. The CDR3 is 20 amino acids. With 2 bases clipped from V and 3 bases from J, the junction kept 11 bases outside the gene matches. Germline CDR1 reads LNHDA; CDR2 reads SQIVND (reference sequence). CDR3 in DNA: TGTGCCAGTAGTATAAGAGGACTAGCGGGAGGGACACCAATCTACAATGAGCAGTTCTTC. Its translation is CASSIRGLAGGTPIYNEQFF.

This clone was recorded once. The rearrangement joins TRBV19 to TRBJ2-1; 9 bases match TRBD2. The length of the CDR3 is 17 residues. In germline, CDR1 is LNHDA, CDR2 SQIVND (reference sequence). With 5 bases clipped from V and 2 bases from J, the junction kept 10 bases outside the gene matches. The CDR3 DNA reads TGTGCCAGTAGTTCCCAACCGACTAGCGGCCCCTACAATGAGCAGTTCTTC. It translates to CASSSQPTSGPYNEQFF.

The chain recombines TRBV28 with TRBJ2-7; 7 nucleotides match TRBD1. The CDR3 is made up of 19 amino acids. Germline-derived CDR1 and CDR2 are MDHEN and SYDVKM. Trimming removed 8 bases from V and 3 bases from J; junction bases left unmatched: 25. CDR3 in DNA: TGTGCCAGCTGCCGCGGACAGGCCAGTCGGTTTGGACCATACTACGAGCAGTACTTC. It encodes CASCRGQASRFGPYYEQYF.

The chain joins TRBV5-1 to TRBJ1-2, with D unresolved. Trimming left V 0 bases short and J 7 bases short, with 13 bases between. CDR1 is SGHRS, CDR2 YFSETQ, per germline. This CDR3 comprises 14 residues. The CDR3 region has the DNA TGCGCCAGCAGCTTGGCCGCGTCCGAGGGTGGCTACACCTTC. This sequence encodes CASSLAASEGGYTF. Full variable domain (remainder filled in from reference TRBV5-1 and TRBJ1-2): KAGVTQTPRYLIKTRGQQVTLSCSPISGHRSVSWYQQTPGQGLQFLFEYFSETQRNKGNFPGRFSGRQFSNSRSEMNVSTLELGDSALYLCASSLAASEGGYTFGSGTRLTVV.

The V and J genes are TRBV7-3 and TRBJ2-3, with D tentatively TRBD2 (5 bases). V was clipped by 3 bases and J by 6 bases, with 10 bases between them. The CDR3 covers 13 residues. The V gene's germline CDR1 is SGHTA and CDR2 FQGTGA. CDR3 amino acids: CASSLRPGDTQYF. The CDR3 coding sequence is TGTGCCAGCAGCTTGAGACCGGGGGATACGCAGTATTTT.

The CDR3 reads CASSYSRGGDIQYF. In DNA, the CDR3 is TGTGCCAGCAGTTACTCGAGGGGGGGGGACATTCAGTACTTC. The chain combines TRBV6-5 with TRBJ2-4; TRBD2 might be the D (7 bases). Looked up from germline, CDR1 is MNHEY and CDR2 is SVGAGI. The V and J ends lost 0 bases and 8 bases respectively, with 11 bases between them. This CDR3 has 14 residues.

This chain links TRBV7-9 with TRBJ2-3; maybe TRBD1 (5 bases). Per germline, CDR1 SEHNR and CDR2 FQNEAQ (reference sequence). The CDR3 has 12 amino acids. V shed 2 bases and J shed 12 bases, with 12 bases lying between them. Written as DNA, the CDR3 is TGTGCCAGCAGCTTATTTCTCCAGGGTCAGTATTTT. Its translation: CASSLFLQGQYF. The entire variable domain, with the rest obtained from reference TRBV7-9 and TRBJ2-3, is as follows: DTGVSQNPRHKITKRGQNVTFRCDPISEHNRLYWYRQTLGQGPEFLTYFQNEAQLEKSRLLSDRFSAERPKGSFSTLEIQRTEQGDSAMYLCASSLFLQGQYFGPGTRLTVL.

This clone was observed once. The rearrangement joins TRBV6-4 to TRBJ1-2; 9 bases match TRBD1. The junction had 9 bases not matched to a gene; V was cut back by 6 bases and J by 7 bases. The CDR3 runs to 14 residues. Germline V gene lookup returns CDR1 MRHNA and CDR2 SNTAGT. CDR3: CASRAGTGTGGYTF. In DNA, the CDR3 is TGTGCCAGCAGAGCGGGGACAGGGACGGGTGGCTACACCTTC.

The rearrangement links TRBV6-4 to TRBJ2-7, with 10 bases that match TRBD2. J gave up 6 bases and V 8 bases, and 7 bases lay outside the gene matches. The germline V gene encodes CDR1 MRHNA and CDR2 SNTAGT. The CDR3 totals 13 residues. CDR3 loop: CASPSGRDFEQYF. For the CDR3, the DNA is TGTGCCAGCCCTAGCGGGAGAGATTTCGAGCAGTACTTC.

This chain links TRBV7-2 with TRBJ2-5; 10 nucleotides align to TRBD2. V shed 2 bases, J shed 5 bases, and the junction held 14 bases outside the gene matches. Germline V gives CDR1 SGHTA, CDR2 FQGNSA. CDR3 length: 18 residues. This chain's CDR3 is CASSLRLAGAMSEETQYF. The CDR3 nucleotides read TGTGCCAGCAGCTTAAGGCTAGCGGGAGCCATGAGTGAGGAGACCCAGTACTTC. The complete variable domain, with remaining parts taken from reference TRBV7-2 and TRBJ2-5, reads GAGVSQSPSNKVTEKGKDVELRCDPISGHTALYWYRQSLGQGLEFLIYFQGNSAPDKSGLPSDRFSAERTGGSVSTLTIQRTQQEDSAVYLCASSLRLAGAMSEETQYFGPGTRLLVL.